Listed below are T cell receptor beta chains from one sample, sequenced in a study of T cells in Graves' hyperthyroidism and ophthalmopathy. TCRdb itself ran the multiplex PCR reads through MiXCR, one entry per CDR3 protein. The table records under 550,000 distinct CDR3 sequences, about an eighth of them present only once. Source material: blood. The receptor set was obtained from a woman aged 18-29 years with Graves' hyperthyroidism. The CDR3 runs from the conserved cysteine through the conserved F or W. A D gene is named only where the DNA matches it firmly. Rows give clone size only sometimes, using once, few, many, or a class for an expanded clone.

size	D	V	J	DNA	CDR3
few	TRBD2	TRBV7-7	TRBJ2-5	TGTGCTAGCAGCATCGGACTAGCGGGAGTCGAGACCCAGTACTTC	CASSIGLAGVETQYF
many	NA	TRBV12-3/TRBV12-4	TRBJ2-1	TGTGCCAGCAGTGACCATACTGGATTCAATGAGCAGTTCTTC	CASSDHTGFNEQFF
many	NA	TRBV2	TRBJ1-2	TGTGCCAGCAGTGACGCAGGGGCGCCTAGCTATGGCTACACCTTC	CASSDAGAPSYGYTF
NA	TRBD1	TRBV12-3/TRBV12-4	TRBJ2-4	TGTGCCAGCAGTTTAATAGGACAGGCCGCCAAAAACATTCAGCACTTC	CASSLIGQAAKNIQHF
few	TRBD2	TRBV6-1	TRBJ2-3	TGTGCCTGCGCCTCTAGCGGGCGAAGAGATACGCAGTATTTT	CACASSGRRDTQYF
few	NA	TRBV6-1	TRBJ2-7	TGTGCCAGCAGTTCCGCGGACGGACCCTACGAGCAGTACTTC	CASSSADGPYEQYF
many	NA	TRBV2	TRBJ1-4	TGTGCCAGCAGAAGGACACCTGAAAATGAAAAACTGTTTTTT	CASRRTPENEKLFF
many	NA	TRBV29-1	TRBJ2-2	TGCAGCGCCCGGGACACGGTGAACACCGGGGAGCTGTTTTTT	CSARDTVNTGELFF
many	NA	TRBV7-2	TRBJ2-6	TGTGCCAGCAGCTTGGGAGAGGGGATCGGGGCCAACGTCCTGACTTTC	CASSLGEGIGANVLTF
few	NA	TRBV6-1	TRBJ1-1	TGTGCCAGCACTACCCCGGGGGTGGGCACTGAAGCTTTCTTT	CASTTPGVGTEAFF
many	TRBD2	TRBV7-9	TRBJ2-7	TGTGCCAGCAGCTCCGGGAGGGACTCCTACTACGAGCAGTACTTC	CASSSGRDSYYEQYF
NA	TRBD1	TRBV2	TRBJ2-7	TGTGCCAGCAGTCCGGGACAGGGGGTACTTTCCTCCTACGAGCAGTACTTC	CASSPGQGVLSSYEQYF
NA	TRBD2	TRBV9	TRBJ2-1	TGTGCCAGCAGCCCCGTAGCGGGTCCCTACAATGAGCAGTTCTTC	CASSPVAGPYNEQFF
many	TRBD2	TRBV11-2	TRBJ2-3	TGTGCCAGCAGCACGGAGCGGGAGAGTACAGATACGCAGTATTTT	CASSTERESTDTQYF
few	NA	TRBV7-3	TRBJ1-1	TGTGCCAGCAGCGCCGAAAGTCCGGGCACTGAAGCTTTCTTT	CASSAESPGTEAFF
few	TRBD2	TRBV10-2	TRBJ2-2	TGCGCCAGTAAGGAATTAGCGGGACCGAGGGGCGGGGAGCTGTTTTTT	CASKELAGPRGGELFF
many	NA	TRBV2	TRBJ2-1	TGTGCCAGCAGGGGTGAGCACAATGAGCAGTTCTTC	CASRGEHNEQFF
many	TRBD1	TRBV10-3	TRBJ1-6	TGTGCCATCAGTGAGCCGGGACAGGGTAATTCACCCCTCCACTTT	CAISEPGQGNSPLHF
many	NA	TRBV11-3	TRBJ2-2	TGTGCCAGCAGCCCCATGGTGGACGGGGAGCTGTTTTTT	CASSPMVDGELFF
NA	NA	TRBV3-1	TRBJ1-5	TGTGCCAGCAGCCAAGATCACGGAGGGCGGAGGCCCCAGCATTTT	CASSQDHGGRRPQHF
many	NA	TRBV12-3/TRBV12-4	TRBJ1-1	TGTGCCAGCAGTTTAGGTCCGGGTGAAGCTTTCTTT	CASSLGPGEAFF
many	NA	TRBV28	TRBJ1-5	TGTGCCAGCAGTTCCGGAGTGTTGCAGCCCCAGCATTTT	CASSSGVLQPQHF
few	TRBD1	TRBV5-4	TRBJ1-2	TGTGCCAGCAGCTTGGCCGGGACAGGGGAGGGCTACACCTTC	CASSLAGTGEGYTF
many	NA	TRBV12-3/TRBV12-4	TRBJ2-3	TGTGCCAGCAGTTTTACTAGAGATACGCAGTATTTT	CASSFTRDTQYF
NA	NA	TRBV7-3	TRBJ2-7	TGTGCCAGCAGCTCCCAGGGAGCCTACGAGCAGTACTTC	CASSSQGAYEQYF
few	TRBD1	TRBV2	TRBJ2-2	TGTGCCAGCAGTGTCCCGGGACAGGCGAACACCGGGGAGCTGTTTTTT	CASSVPGQANTGELFF
many	NA	TRBV7-2	TRBJ1-5	TGTGCCAGCAGCTTAGGAGGGACCAGTCAGCCCCAGCATTTT	CASSLGGTSQPQHF
NA	TRBD2	TRBV20-1	TRBJ2-1	TGCAGTGCTAGAGCCGACGGACTAGCGGAATCCTACAATGAGCAGTTCTTC	CSARADGLAESYNEQFF
few	TRBD2	TRBV3-1	TRBJ2-7	TGTGCCAGCAGCCAGTTTGGCGGGAGGGACTCCTACGAGCAGTACTTC	CASSQFGGRDSYEQYF
many	NA	TRBV6-5	TRBJ2-3	TGTGCCAGCAGTTACACAGGGTTGACAGATACGCAGTATTTT	CASSYTGLTDTQYF
many	TRBD2	TRBV28	TRBJ2-3	TGTGCCAGCAGTATCCCTAGAGCGGGAGCGGGCACAGATACGCAGTATTTT	CASSIPRAGAGTDTQYF
many	NA	TRBV24-1	TRBJ2-5	TGTGCCACCAGTGACCGCTTTACTAATCAAGAGACCCAGTACTTC	CATSDRFTNQETQYF
many	TRBD2	TRBV15	TRBJ2-3	TGTGCCACCAGCAGAGCTAGCGGCCGCACAGATACGCAGTATTTT	CATSRASGRTDTQYF
NA	TRBD2	TRBV18	TRBJ2-1	TGTGCCAGCTCACTTCTAGCGGGAGGAGGGTCTTCAATTGAGCAGTTCTTC	CASSLLAGGGSSIEQFF
many	NA	TRBV5-6	TRBJ2-5	TGTGCCAGCCGTGGGTCCGCCAAGGCCCAGTACTTC	CASRGSAKAQYF
many	NA	TRBV15	TRBJ1-6	TGTGCCACCAGCAGTAGAGACTCAGCAGATTCACCCCTCCACTTT	CATSSRDSADSPLHF
many	TRBD2	TRBV20-1	TRBJ2-1	TGCAGTGCTAGAGGTCGCGGGAGGATAAATGAGCAGTTCTTC	CSARGRGRINEQFF
many	TRBD2	TRBV30	TRBJ2-1	TGTGCCTGGAGTGATCTCGGACTAGCAAGCAATGAGCAGTTCTTC	CAWSDLGLASNEQFF
many	TRBD2	TRBV28	TRBJ2-1	TGTGCCACCCAGGAGCGGGAGGCAGATGAGCAGTTCTTC	CATQEREADEQFF
few	NA	TRBV24-1	TRBJ1-5	TGTGCCACCAGTGATGGACGGCGAAATCAGCCCCAGCATTTT	CATSDGRRNQPQHF
NA	TRBD2	TRBV6-2/TRBV6-3	TRBJ2-5	TGTGCCAGCAGATCCGGGACTAGCGGGATTGTGGTCCAAGAGACCCAGTACTTC	CASRSGTSGIVVQETQYF
many	TRBD1	TRBV28	TRBJ1-5	TGTGCCAGCACTTTGGACAGGTCTAATCAGCCCCAGCATTTT	CASTLDRSNQPQHF
many	TRBD2	TRBV30	TRBJ2-3	TGTGCCTGGAATCTAGGACTAGCGATCGCAGATACGCAGTATTTT	CAWNLGLAIADTQYF
few	TRBD2	TRBV19	TRBJ2-7	TGTGCCAGCAATAGCCCCACAGCGGGAGTAGGGCGCGACGAGCAGTACTTC	CASNSPTAGVGRDEQYF
NA	TRBD2	TRBV20-1	TRBJ2-1	TGCAGTGCTGGAACTAGCGGGAGATCGGGTGAGCAGTTCTTC	CSAGTSGRSGEQFF
NA	TRBD2	TRBV2	TRBJ2-3	TGTGCCAGCAAAAAAGGAAGGACTAGCGAGACAGATACGCAGTATTTT	CASKKGRTSETDTQYF
few	TRBD1	TRBV4-3	TRBJ1-1	TGCGCCAGCAGCCAAGAACAGGGGAGGACTGAAGCTTTCTTT	CASSQEQGRTEAFF
many	NA	TRBV28	TRBJ1-1	TGTGCCACCCTACAAAACACTGAAGCTTTCTTT	CATLQNTEAFF
NA	NA	TRBV5-6	TRBJ2-3	TGTGCCAGCAGCCCTCCGTGGAGGGATAGGGGCACAGATACGCAGTATTTT	CASSPPWRDRGTDTQYF
NA	NA	TRBV20-1	TRBJ2-2	TGCAGTGCTAGAGACCACCAGGGTAACACCGGGGAGCTGTTTTTT	CSARDHQGNTGELFF
few	NA	TRBV6-1	TRBJ2-6	TGTGCCAGCAGGACCATCAGCTCTGGGGCCAACGTCCTGACTTTC	CASRTISSGANVLTF
many	NA	TRBV28	TRBJ2-1	TGTGCCAGCAGTTTATTCTCACACCGGGTATATCGGGATGAGCAGTTCTTC	CASSLFSHRVYRDEQFF
many	NA	TRBV30	TRBJ2-3	TGTGCCTGGAGTGGTACCCAGGATGGACTTACGCAGTATTTT	CAWSGTQDGLTQYF
few	TRBD1	TRBV5-4	TRBJ2-7	TGTGCCAGCAGCAATTGGGGACAGCTTTACGAGCAGTACTTC	CASSNWGQLYEQYF
many	NA	TRBV14	TRBJ1-1	TGTGCCAGCAGCCAAGATCCGGGACAAGTCTTGAACACTGAAGCTTTCTTT	CASSQDPGQVLNTEAFF
NA	TRBD1	TRBV20-1	TRBJ2-3	TGCAGTGCAGTGACAGGGGGCTGGCCAGATACGCAGTATTTT	CSAVTGGWPDTQYF
many	NA	TRBV9	TRBJ2-1	TGTGCCAGCAGCGTAGCGGCAGGGGGGTCTTACAATGAGCAGTTCTTC	CASSVAAGGSYNEQFF
many	NA	TRBV5-8	TRBJ1-4	TGTGCCAGCAGCTTGGGAGGGAGTGAAAAACTGTTTTTT	CASSLGGSEKLFF